This record concerns one TCR beta chain sequence. Its target is unknown. This record comes from a study of high-grade serous ovarian cancer treatment subgroups. Regarding the study as a whole: CDR1 and CDR2 were left unanalyzed; analyses focused on CDR3. Repertoire similarity ranged about 0.1 to 0.79 between tumors of one patient.

Tumor tissue was taken before any definitive surgery or chemotherapy was given. The CDR3 consists of 14 residues. V gave up 0 bases and J gave up 12 bases; unmatched junction bases: 8. The V gene's germline CDR1 is MNHEY and CDR2 SVGAGI. Libraries were prepared by immunoSEQ multiplex PCR; TCRdb keeps only in-frame clonotypes and omits some of them. The sample carries more than 9,500 clones, about 88% recorded once. The receptor comes from a human donor with high-grade serous ovarian cancer. The rearrangement joins TRBV6-5 to TRBJ2-3; 8 bases match TRBD2. The specimen was tumor tissue. CDR3 protein: CASSYSRRTSGQYF. CDR3 sequence (DNA): TGTGCCAGCAGTTACTCGAGGCGAACTAGCGGACAGTATTTT.